This record concerns one T cell receptor beta chain sequence. The sample is drawn from a study of blood T cell repertoires in COVID-19. CDR1 is SGHRS and CDR2 is YFSETQ in the germline V gene. The CDR3 totals 15 residues. The ends lost 3 bases at V and 1 base at J; junction bases unmatched: 5. Method: immunoSEQ multiplex PCR; TCRdb's copy keeps in-frame clones and lacks some. The repertoire holds about 250,000 clones, with around 89% as singletons. The clonotype originates from a woman younger than 35 who had recovered from COVID-19. Sequencing was performed on PBMCs or T cells enriched from blood (not recorded which). The chain couples TRBV5-1 to TRBJ1-1; TRBD1 agrees at 8 bases. The CDR3 here is CASSSQGQENTEAFF. In nucleotides, the CDR3 is TGCGCCAGCAGCTCCCAGGGACAGGAGAACACTGAAGCTTTCTTT.